Sequencing of this TCR beta chain was carried out in a study of long-term antiretroviral therapy in people with HIV. Study-wide results and caveats: Viral resistance, ART adherence and therapy changes all lacked available data.

This clone has a single count. The antigen remains undetermined. Investigators performed immunoSEQ version v3.0 at survey level. The assay was immunoSEQ multiplex PCR, and TCRdb's table has in-frame clones only and misses some. This table holds nearly 50,000 clones, approximately 79% found once. The sequencing here drew on unsorted PBMCs, taken 0.8 years after starting antiretroviral therapy. The receptor was isolated from a young woman with HIV.

The DNA for the CDR3 is TGCGCCAGCAGCTTGGTCCAGGGGGATACGCAGTATTTT. Its protein is CASSLVQGDTQYF. The chain joins TRBV5-1 to TRBJ2-3, with D possibly matching TRBD1 (6 bases). The CDR3 is made up of 13 amino acids. The V end was cut by 0 bases, the J end by 6 bases, with 8 bases between. The germline V gene has CDR1 SGHRS and CDR2 YFSETQ.